Below are 27 T cell receptor beta chains sequenced from a single sample in a study of post-analysis software for immune sequencing data (dated by TCRdb to between 2014 and 2017). Results and caveats for the whole study, not just this receptor: Significantly higher frequencies in patients than in controls were found for several TRBV segments, including TRBV5-6, TRBV5-1 and TRBV20-1.

Libraries were constructed by PCR. The run used an Illumina HiSeq 2500. To reduce PCR and sequencing biases, unique molecular identifiers were built into the TCR beta cDNA libraries. The public reads were reanalyzed by TCRdb: fastp trimming at Q25, MiXCR alignment, in-frame beta chains only. Each record represents a unique CDR3 protein, reported with the most common genes and DNA among its rows. The sample table shows about 820,000 distinct CDR3 sequences, and roughly half are seen once. About 4.8% of the sample is taken by the ten largest. No antigen has been identified for these receptors. Material for sequencing was blood. Receptors originate from a girl aged 5-17 years with multiple sclerosis.

There are a few counts of this clonotype. The chain carries TRBV7-8 and TRBJ1-1, with D unclear. Germline V CDR1 and CDR2: SGHVS, FQNEAQ. V was clipped by 1 base and J by 5 bases, with 17 bases between them. This CDR3 region has 16 residues. CDR3 sequence reads: CASSLVRPMRGTEAFF. CDR3 coding DNA: TGTGCCAGCAGCTTAGTGCGGCCGATGCGGGGAACTGAAGCTTTCTTT.

The chain couples TRBV6-5 to TRBJ2-7; no definite D call. Germline V gene data show CDR1 as MNHEY and CDR2 as SVGAGI. Deletions cut 2 bases from V and 2 bases from J, with 4 bases between. The CDR3 has 12 residues. The CDR3 protein is CASSYDAYEQYF. In DNA form, the CDR3 reads TGTGCCAGCAGTTACGACGCCTACGAGCAGTACTTC.

The rearrangement links TRBV5-6 to TRBJ1-4, with TRBD1 matching over 9 bases. After removal of 2 bases from V and 8 bases from J, the junction contained 7 bases not matched to a gene. The germline V gene has CDR1 SGHDT and CDR2 YYEEEE. This CDR3 has 15 residues. CDR3 protein: CASSFPGQGEEKLFF. The CDR3 DNA reads TGTGCCAGCAGCTTCCCGGGACAGGGAGAAGAAAAACTGTTTTTT.

The gene calls are TRBV5-1 and TRBJ2-7; 8 bases line up with TRBD1. Germline V gene lookup returns CDR1 SGHRS and CDR2 YFSETQ. J gave up 4 bases and V 0 bases, and 9 bases lay outside the gene matches. The CDR3 has 16 residues. DNA of the CDR3: TGCGCCAGCAGCTTGGTGGCTGGACAGGGTCTATACGAGCAGTACTTC. Amino acids: CASSLVAGQGLYEQYF.

The J gene is TRBJ2-1, the V gene TRBV4-2; TRBD1 matches at 7 bases. From germline, CDR1 is LGHNA and CDR2 YNFKEQ. Trimming removed 1 base from V and 6 bases from J; junction bases left unmatched: 9. This CDR3 contains 16 residues. CDR3 sequence (DNA): TGTGCCAGCAGCCAAGTTGAGACAGGGACCGCCAATGAGCAGTTCTTC. Translation gives CASSQVETGTANEQFF.

This clonotype was seen more than once but under ten times. The CDR3 DNA is TGTGCCAGCAGCTTAGAATCCCCCTACGAGCAGTACTTC. This translates into CASSLESPYEQYF. V is TRBV7-9 and J is TRBJ2-7; D ambiguous. Germline lookup yields CDR1 SEHNR and CDR2 FQNEAQ (reference sequence). CDR3 length: 13 residues. V lost 1 base and J 2 bases, leaving 6 bases between the germline ends.

V is TRBV12-5 and J is TRBJ2-1; D is tentatively TRBD1 or TRBD2 (5 bases each). CDR1 and CDR2 from the germline V gene are LGHNT and FRNRAP. The CDR3 runs to 18 residues. V lost 2 bases, J lost 0 bases, and 17 bases lay in between. The CDR3 loop is CASGLPTPGTPSYNEQFF. The CDR3 region has the DNA TGTGCTAGTGGTTTGCCAACTCCCGGGACGCCCTCCTACAATGAGCAGTTCTTC.

The chain has TRBV9 and TRBJ1-2, with TRBD1 matching 8 bases. The CDR3 totals 13 residues. CDR1 is SGDLS, CDR2 YYNGEE, per germline. V trimming: 5 bases; J trimming: 8 bases; junction bases outside the gene matches: 8. The CDR3 DNA reads TGTGCCAGCAGTGCCGGACAGGGCGGCGGCTACACCTTC. As protein: CASSAGQGGGYTF.

The chain is built from TRBV4-1 and TRBJ1-1; D possibly corresponds to TRBD1 (5 bases). From germline, CDR1 is MGHRA and CDR2 YSYEKL. The CDR3 runs to 14 residues. V lost 0 bases to trimming and J lost 3 bases, with 8 bases between them. This CDR3 is CASSQEGADTEAFF. DNA for the CDR3: TGCGCCAGCAGCCAAGAAGGGGCGGACACTGAAGCTTTCTTT.

The gene calls are TRBV10-2 and TRBJ2-5; the D is unclear. The last part of the DNA fits TRBJ2-7 better; the J call may be wrong. The CDR3 totals 14 residues. Germline V gene data show CDR1 as WSHSY and CDR2 as SAAADI. Here the CDR3 DNA reads TGCGCCAGCAGGACGGACGGTGCCTTTTACGAGCAGTACTTC. This encodes CASRTDGAFYEQYF.

As DNA, the CDR3 is TGTGCCATCAGTGAGTCTAGCGGGGGGACGTACGAGCAGTACTTC. It translates to CAISESSGGTYEQYF. The chain combines TRBV10-3 with TRBJ2-7, with TRBD2 matching over 10 bases. After removal of 0 bases from V and 4 bases from J, the junction contained 3 bases not matched to a gene. The CDR3 runs to 15 residues. Germline CDR1 ENHRY, CDR2 SYGVKD.

J is TRBJ1-2 and V is TRBV6-5; D ambiguous. Germline V gives CDR1 MNHEY, CDR2 SVGAGI. Trimming left V 6 bases short and J 5 bases short, with 16 bases between. The CDR3 is 14 amino acids. The CDR3 here is CASSSRIVEYGYTF. CDR3 bases: TGTGCCAGCAGCAGCAGGATCGTGGAGTATGGCTACACCTTC.

V gene TRBV4-1 combines with J gene TRBJ2-3, with no clear D. In germline, CDR1 is MGHRA, CDR2 YSYEKL. This CDR3 contains 13 residues. V dropped 1 base and J dropped 4 bases, with 6 bases sitting between them. In DNA form, the CDR3 reads TGCGCCAGCAGCCAAGTAAGGGCAGATACGCAGTATTTT. Its translation is CASSQVRADTQYF.

The CDR3, as DNA: TGTGCCAGCAGTGAACGGGGGACCTACGAGCAGTACTTC. Translating it yields CASSERGTYEQYF. The rearrangement links TRBV6-1 to TRBJ2-7; D is possibly TRBD2 (6 bases). CDR1 is MNHNS, CDR2 SASEGT, per germline. The CDR3 runs to 13 residues. The germline V and J ends were trimmed by 2 bases and 2 bases, with 7 bases remaining between them.

Here the CDR3 reads CASCQTGGSRNEQFF. In DNA form, the CDR3 reads TGTGCCAGCTGCCAGACTGGGGGCAGTAGGAATGAGCAGTTCTTC. J is TRBJ2-1 and V is TRBV6-2 or TRBV6-3, with D possibly matching TRBD1 (6 bases). The length of the CDR3 is 15 residues. V lost 8 bases, J lost 7 bases, and 21 bases lay in between. Germline V lookup: CDR1 MNHEY, CDR2 SVGEGT.

This sequence joins TRBV7-9 and TRBJ2-1; 8 bases fit TRBD2. V shed 1 base, J shed 9 bases, and the junction held 8 bases outside the gene matches. Germline CDR1 and CDR2: SEHNR and FQNEAQ (reference sequence). CDR3 length: 15 amino acids. The CDR3 is CASSLGLTGGAEQFF. CDR3 bases: TGTGCCAGCAGCTTAGGGCTAACGGGGGGGGCTGAGCAGTTCTTC.

This clonotype occurred a few times. V is TRBV3-1 and J is TRBJ2-1; TRBD1 might be the D (6 bases). Germline values: CDR1 LGHDT, CDR2 YNNKEL (reference sequence). V was cut by 1 base and J by 1 base, with 17 bases left in between. The CDR3 has 18 amino acids. This chain's CDR3 is CASSQAGATGPSYNEQFF. The DNA for the CDR3 is TGTGCCAGCAGCCAAGCGGGTGCGACAGGCCCTTCCTACAATGAGCAGTTCTTC.

The table lists this clonotype with a few counts. This chain links TRBV5-1 with TRBJ1-5; D is possibly TRBD1 (5 bases). V was clipped by 0 bases and J by 6 bases, with 13 bases between them. Looked up from germline, CDR1 is SGHRS and CDR2 is YFSETQ. This CDR3 has 15 amino acids. The DNA for the CDR3 is TGCGCCAGCAGCTTGGCGGGGGAGGTTTTTCAGCCCCAGCATTTT. Residues: CASSLAGEVFQPQHF.

CDR3 DNA sequence: TGTGCCACCAGTGATGGGAGCACAGATACGCAGTATTTT. It codes for CATSDGSTDTQYF. V gene TRBV24-1 combines with J gene TRBJ2-3; no clear D. The CDR3 totals 13 residues. Germline assignment: CDR1 KGHDR and CDR2 SFDVKD. V was trimmed by 3 bases and J by 0 bases, leaving 3 bases between them.

This clonotype was seen more than once but under ten times. The genes are TRBV15 and TRBJ1-2, with D unresolved. Germline V lookup: CDR1 LNHNV, CDR2 YYDKDF (reference sequence). The V end lost 0 bases, the J end lost 0 bases, and 5 bases lay between the germline ends. This CDR3 contains 14 residues. CDR3 DNA sequence: TGTGCCACCAGCAGAGACCGGACTAACTATGGCTACACCTTC. Its protein product is CATSRDRTNYGYTF.

This clonotype was detected only a few times. CDR3 sequence (DNA): TGTGCCAGCAGCTTAAGCGGCCTACCAAACGACGAGCAGTACTTC. Its translation is CASSLSGLPNDEQYF. The J gene is TRBJ2-7, the V gene TRBV7-9, with D possibly TRBD2 on 5 matching bases. Trimming shortened V by 2 bases and J by 5 bases, and 16 bases separated the two germline ends. The CDR3 covers 15 residues. Germline V CDR1 and CDR2: SEHNR, FQNEAQ (reference sequence).

This chain uses TRBV18 with TRBJ2-7; tentative D call: TRBD2 (5 bases). The CDR3 extends over 15 amino acids. Germline loops: CDR1 KGHSH, CDR2 LQKENI. Trimming cost V 0 bases and J 6 bases, with 15 bases left between them. The CDR3, as DNA: TGTGCCAGCTCACCACCCGGGATACGAACTTCCGAGCAGTACTTC. Its translation: CASSPPGIRTSEQYF.

The chain combines TRBV15 with TRBJ2-4, with D possibly TRBD2 on 7 matching bases. The DNA end lines up better with TRBJ2-7; the J call may be wrong. This CDR3 region has 16 residues. Per germline, CDR1 LNHNV and CDR2 YYDKDF (reference sequence). CDR3 amino acids: CATSRDRGGPRDEQYF. CDR3 DNA: TGTGCCACCAGCAGAGATAGGGGGGGCCCTAGGGACGAGCAGTACTTC.

In DNA, the CDR3 is TGCGCCAGCAGGAAGACAGGGGACTACAATCAGCCCCAGCATTTT. This codes for CASRKTGDYNQPQHF. The V and J genes are TRBV5-1 and TRBJ1-5; TRBD1 aligns across 8 bases. V lost 5 bases to trimming and J lost 3 bases; unmatched junction nucleotides: 7. CDR3 length: 15 amino acids. Germline CDR1 and CDR2: SGHRS and YFSETQ.

The V gene is TRBV20-1, the J gene TRBJ2-3; 11 bases match TRBD2. Germline CDR1 reads DFQATT; CDR2 reads SNEGSKA (reference sequence). This CDR3 is built from 16 residues. The V gene end was trimmed by 6 bases and the J gene end by 5 bases; junction bases not matched to a gene: 13. CDR3 region: CSARPELAGEGDTQYF. The CDR3 region has the DNA TGCAGTGCCCGACCCGAACTAGCGGGAGAGGGAGATACGCAGTATTTT.

This chain uses TRBV21-1 with TRBJ1-6. TRBV21-1 constitutes a pseudogene. The CDR3 runs 17 residues. The CDR3 is CASSGRLRSSYNSPLHF. The CDR3 bases are TGTGCCAGCAGCGGGAGACTTCGGAGCTCCTATAATTCACCCCTCCACTTT.

V usage is TRBV5-5 and J usage is TRBJ2-6, with TRBD2 as a possible D gene (5 bases). The V gene lost 0 bases and the J gene lost 4 bases, with 14 bases spanning the gap. The CDR3 totals 17 residues. Germline V gene sequence: CDR1 SGHKS, CDR2 YYEKEE (reference sequence). CDR3 loop: CASSLAGNWLGANVLTF. The CDR3 DNA follows: TGTGCCAGCAGCTTGGCCGGGAACTGGCTCGGGGCCAACGTCCTGACTTTC.